This section outlines one TCR beta chain sequence together with its context. The sample is drawn from a study of blood T cell repertoires in COVID-19. V was pared by 6 bases and J by 4 bases, with 9 bases of the junction left unmatched. Germline V CDR1 and CDR2: MNHEY, SVGAGI. The CDR3 sequence is 15 residues long. Participant age was roughly 18 to 95 years, and participants resided in around 24 US areas. The table came from immunoSEQ multiplex PCR; TCRdb's copy has only in-frame clones and leaves some out. The sample contains over 200,000 clones, roughly 88% of which appear only once. The V gene is TRBV6-5, the J gene TRBJ2-1; 7 bases fit TRBD2. The sample consisted of PBMCs or T cells enriched from blood (not recorded which). This sequence originates from a woman aged 25 to 39 who had been exposed to COVID-19. CDR3 bases: TGTGCCAGCAGCGCCGGGACTACTATTTACAATGAGCAGTTCTTC. Encoded protein: CASSAGTTIYNEQFF.